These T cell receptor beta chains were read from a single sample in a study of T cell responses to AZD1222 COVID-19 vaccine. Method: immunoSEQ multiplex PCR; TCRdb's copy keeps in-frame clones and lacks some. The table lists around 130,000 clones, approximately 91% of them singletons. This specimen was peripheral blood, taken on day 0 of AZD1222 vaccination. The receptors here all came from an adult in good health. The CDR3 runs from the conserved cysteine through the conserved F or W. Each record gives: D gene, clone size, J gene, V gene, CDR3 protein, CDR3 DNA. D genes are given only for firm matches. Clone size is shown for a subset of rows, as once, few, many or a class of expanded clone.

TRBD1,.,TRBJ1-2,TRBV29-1,CSVAGQFYGYTF,TGCAGCGTTGCGGGACAGTTCTATGGCTACACCTTC
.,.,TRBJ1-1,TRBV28,CASSSSDFSNTEAFF,TGTGCCAGCAGTTCCTCGGACTTCTCGAACACTGAAGCTTTCTTT
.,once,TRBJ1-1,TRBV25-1,CASRNTNTEAFF,TGTGCCAGCAGAAACACGAACACTGAAGCTTTCTTT
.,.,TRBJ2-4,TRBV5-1,CASSLTGGPAKNIQYF,TGCGCCAGCAGCTTGACTGGAGGACCAGCCAAAAACATTCAGTACTTC
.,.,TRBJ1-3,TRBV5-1,CASSPQGSLNTIYF,TGCGCCAGCAGCCCCCAAGGTTCTTTAAACACCATATATTTT
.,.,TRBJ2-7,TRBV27,CASSLRDGPFEQYF,TGTGCCAGCAGTTTAAGGGACGGTCCTTTCGAGCAGTACTTC
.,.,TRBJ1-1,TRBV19,CASSILGRLNTEAFF,TGTGCCAGTAGTATCTTAGGCAGGCTGAACACTGAAGCTTTCTTT
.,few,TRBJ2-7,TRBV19,CASSIQVQPQSYEQYF,TGTGCCAGTAGTATCCAGGTACAGCCACAATCCTACGAGCAGTACTTC
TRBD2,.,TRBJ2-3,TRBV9,CASSVEGLATDTQYF,TGTGCCAGCAGCGTAGAGGGACTAGCCACAGATACGCAGTATTTT
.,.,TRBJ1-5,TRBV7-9,CASSQGRVLGPQHF,TGTGCCAGCAGCCAGGGACGGGTGCTGGGGCCCCAGCATTTT
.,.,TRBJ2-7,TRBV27,CASGRGEQYF,TGTGCCAGCGGTAGAGGCGAGCAGTACTTC
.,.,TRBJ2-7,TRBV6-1,CASSEGPGTSYEQYF,TGTGCCAGCAGTGAAGGGCCCGGGACAAGCTACGAGCAGTACTTC
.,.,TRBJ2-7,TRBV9,CASSEGDSSGEQYF,TGTGCCAGCAGCGAGGGGGACTCTTCCGGCGAGCAGTACTTC
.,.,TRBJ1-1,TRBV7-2,CASSYSLSLTEAFF,TGTGCCAGCAGCTATTCTCTCTCGTTGACTGAAGCTTTCTTT
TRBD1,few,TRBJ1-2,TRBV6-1,CASSEVTGEGGGYTF,TGTGCCAGCAGTGAAGTAACAGGGGAAGGGGGCGGCTACACCTTC
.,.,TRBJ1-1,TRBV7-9,CASGSGGAEAFF,TGTGCCAGCGGGTCTGGGGGGGCTGAAGCTTTCTTT
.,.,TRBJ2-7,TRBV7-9,CASSPPMGPEQYF,TGTGCCAGCAGCCCCCCCATGGGGCCGGAGCAGTACTTC
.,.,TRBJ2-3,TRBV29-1,CSVEDRGADTQYF,TGCAGCGTTGAAGACAGGGGGGCAGATACGCAGTATTTT
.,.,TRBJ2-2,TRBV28,CASSSDGTGTGELFF,TGTGCCAGCAGTTCGGACGGAACAGGCACCGGGGAGCTGTTTTTT
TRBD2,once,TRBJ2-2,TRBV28,CASGSASGRASTGELFF,TGTGCCAGCGGTTCGGCTAGCGGGAGGGCGAGCACCGGGGAGCTGTTTTTT
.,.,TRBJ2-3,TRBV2,CASLIGLTDTQYF,TGTGCCAGCCTAATAGGGCTAACAGATACGCAGTATTTT
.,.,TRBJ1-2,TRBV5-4,CASSLGGRANYGYTF,TGTGCCAGCAGCTTGGGGGGCAGGGCTAACTATGGCTACACCTTC
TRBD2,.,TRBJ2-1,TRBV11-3,CASSAQTGTSGIYNEQFF,TGTGCCAGCAGCGCCCAAACCGGGACTAGCGGGATATACAATGAGCAGTTCTTC
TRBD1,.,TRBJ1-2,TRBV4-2,CASSQDLRTGVSGYGYTF,TGTGCCAGCAGCCAAGACTTACGGACAGGGGTTAGCGGGTATGGCTACACCTTC
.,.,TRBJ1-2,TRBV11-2,CASSLMASTGNGYTF,TGTGCCAGCAGCTTGATGGCCTCTACAGGGAATGGCTACACCTTC
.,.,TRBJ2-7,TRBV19,CASSMEGRPLRGQYF,TGTGCCAGTAGTATGGAGGGACGGCCCCTTCGTGGGCAGTACTTC
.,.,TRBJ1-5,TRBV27,CASSRSGHSIGLDQPQHF,TGTGCCAGCAGTCGCTCCGGGCATTCTATAGGTTTGGATCAGCCCCAGCATTTT
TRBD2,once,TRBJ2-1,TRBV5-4,CASSSPKGLAVNEQFF,TGTGCCAGCAGCTCGCCTAAGGGACTAGCTGTCAATGAGCAGTTCTTC
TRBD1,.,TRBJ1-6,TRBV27,CASSRRDRGYNSPLHF,TGTGCCAGCAGCCGACGGGACAGGGGTTATAATTCACCCCTCCACTTT
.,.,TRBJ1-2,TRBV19,CASSPTAQANYGYTF,TGTGCCAGTAGTCCTACCGCACAGGCGAACTATGGCTACACCTTC
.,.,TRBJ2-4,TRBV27,CASSPHIAKNIQYF,TGTGCCAGCAGTCCTCACATAGCCAAAAACATTCAGTACTTC
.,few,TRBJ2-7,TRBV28,CASSSLMGPRVYEQYF,TGTGCCAGCAGTTCCCTGATGGGCCCCCGGGTCTACGAGCAGTACTTC
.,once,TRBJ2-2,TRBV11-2,CASSSVPPGELFF,TGTGCCAGCAGCAGCGTGCCCCCCGGGGAGCTGTTTTTT
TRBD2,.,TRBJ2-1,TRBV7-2,CASSLQTSYINEQFF,TGTGCCAGCAGCCTCCAGACTAGCTATATCAATGAGCAGTTCTTC
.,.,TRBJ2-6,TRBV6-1,CASSEGEWALHGPSGANVLTF,TGTGCCAGCAGTGAAGGGGAGTGGGCCCTACACGGCCCCTCTGGGGCCAACGTCCTGACTTTC
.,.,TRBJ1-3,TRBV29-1,CSAGGGTGNTIYF,TGCAGCGCCGGTGGTGGGACTGGAAACACCATATATTTT
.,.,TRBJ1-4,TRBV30,CAWSRDNLRDGEKLFF,TGTGCCTGGAGCCGGGACAACCTAAGGGATGGTGAAAAACTGTTTTTT
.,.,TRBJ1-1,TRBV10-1,CASSVTLNTEAFF,TGCGCCAGCAGCGTGACACTCAACACTGAAGCTTTCTTT
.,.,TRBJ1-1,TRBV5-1,CASSATRSGEAFF,TGCGCCAGCAGCGCGACACGGTCCGGCGAAGCTTTCTTT
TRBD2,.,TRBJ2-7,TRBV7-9,CASSPRLAPYEQYF,TGTGCCAGCAGCCCCCGACTAGCCCCCTACGAGCAGTACTTC
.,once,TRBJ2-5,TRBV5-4,CASSLQERTQYF,TGTGCCAGCAGCTTACAAGAACGGACCCAGTACTTC
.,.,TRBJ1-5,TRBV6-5,CASSSRGVNQPQHF,TGTGCCAGCAGTTCTCGGGGCGTCAATCAGCCCCAGCATTTT
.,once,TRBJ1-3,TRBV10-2,CASSSGNTIYF,TGCGCCAGTTCCTCTGGAAACACCATATATTTT
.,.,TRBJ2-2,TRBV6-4,CASRAQNTGELFF,TGTGCCAGCAGAGCCCAGAACACCGGGGAGCTGTTTTTT
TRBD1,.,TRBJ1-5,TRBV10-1,CASKPQDRDFNQPQHF,TGCGCCAGCAAACCGCAGGACAGGGACTTCAATCAGCCCCAGCATTTT
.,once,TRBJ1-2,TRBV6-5,CASSYEGGLGYTF,TGTGCCAGCAGTTACGAAGGGGGTTTAGGCTACACCTTC
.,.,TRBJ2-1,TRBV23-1,CASSQRRGNEQFF,TGCGCCAGCAGTCAACGTAGGGGCAATGAGCAGTTCTTC
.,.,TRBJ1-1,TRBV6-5,CASSYLQMNTEAFF,TGTGCCAGCAGTTACTTGCAGATGAACACTGAAGCTTTCTTT
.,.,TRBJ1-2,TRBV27,CASSLSPGANYGYTF,TGTGCCAGCAGTTTATCTCCAGGGGCTAACTATGGCTACACCTTC
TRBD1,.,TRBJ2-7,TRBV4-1,CASSPGQGVGYEQYF,TGCGCCAGCAGCCCGGGACAGGGGGTGGGATACGAGCAGTACTTC
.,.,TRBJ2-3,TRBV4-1,CASSQDWDPSGTDTQYF,TGCGCCAGCAGCCAAGATTGGGACCCTAGTGGGACAGATACGCAGTATTTT
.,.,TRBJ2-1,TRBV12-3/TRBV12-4,CASSFGHEQFF,TGTGCCAGCAGTTTTGGTCATGAGCAGTTCTTC